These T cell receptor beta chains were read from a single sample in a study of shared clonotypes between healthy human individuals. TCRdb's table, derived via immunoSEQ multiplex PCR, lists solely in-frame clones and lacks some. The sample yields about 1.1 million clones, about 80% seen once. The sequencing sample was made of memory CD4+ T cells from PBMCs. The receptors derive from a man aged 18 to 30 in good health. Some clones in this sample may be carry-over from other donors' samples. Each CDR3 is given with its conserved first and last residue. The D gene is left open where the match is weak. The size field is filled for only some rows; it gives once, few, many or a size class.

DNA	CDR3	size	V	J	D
TGTGCCAGCAGTGAACTAGGTGGGACTGAAGCTTTCTTT	CASSELGGTEAFF	-	TRBV6-1	TRBJ1-1	-
TGCGCCAGCAGCTTGGGGACAGGGTCGGGGGAGACCCAGTACTTC	CASSLGTGSGETQYF	-	TRBV5-1	TRBJ2-5	TRBD1
TGTGCCAGCAGCTTAGGAGTGGGGACAGGACCTGTGGGGAATGAGCAGTTCTTC	CASSLGVGTGPVGNEQFF	-	TRBV11-3	TRBJ2-1	TRBD1
TGTGCCAGCACCAAAGGGGGACAGGGGATCAGCACAGATACGCAGTATTTT	CASTKGGQGISTDTQYF	-	TRBV28	TRBJ2-3	TRBD1
TGCGCCAGCAGCCAGACGGCCGGGAGCGGGAGTATGTGGAATGAGCAGTTCTTC	CASSQTAGSGSMWNEQFF	many	TRBV4-1	TRBJ2-1	TRBD2
TGTGCCAGCAGCTTTGGGGGGGAAAGCGAGGAGACCCAGTACTTC	CASSFGGESEETQYF	-	TRBV12-1	TRBJ2-5	-
TGTGCCAGTAGAAGGGCGGACTACTACAATGAGCAGTTCTTC	CASRRADYYNEQFF	-	TRBV19	TRBJ2-1	-
TGCGCCAGCAGCTTGGAGGCAGGGAGGAGCTCCTACGAGCAGTACTTC	CASSLEAGRSSYEQYF	-	TRBV5-1	TRBJ2-7	-
TGTGCCAGCAGTTCACCGACTCGGCGGGGGCACAATGAGCAGTTCTTC	CASSSPTRRGHNEQFF	-	TRBV6-5	TRBJ2-1	-
TGTGCCAGCAGCGTAGGGGCTAGCGGGATTGCAGATACGCAGTATTTT	CASSVGASGIADTQYF	-	TRBV9	TRBJ2-3	TRBD2
TGTGCCAGCAGTCTATTGGTGCACAATGAGCAGTTCTTC	CASSLLVHNEQFF	-	TRBV6-5	TRBJ2-1	-
TGTGCCAGCTCATTGGGTTCGGACTATGGCTACACCTTC	CASSLGSDYGYTF	few	TRBV18	TRBJ1-2	-
TGTGCCAGCAGTTACAAAAGAGTCACAGATACGCAGTATTTT	CASSYKRVTDTQYF	-	TRBV27	TRBJ2-3	-
TGTGCCAGCAGTTCCCCGGACAGGGACCCTTTCTTT	CASSSPDRDPFF	-	TRBV28	TRBJ1-1	TRBD1
TGTGCCAGCAGGTGGTCGGTCGGGGAGCTGTTTTTT	CASRWSVGELFF	-	TRBV28	TRBJ2-2	-
TGTGCCAGCAGCGAGGACAGGGGGAGGAACACTGAAGCTTTCTTT	CASSEDRGRNTEAFF	-	TRBV28	TRBJ1-1	TRBD1
TGTGCCAGCAGCCCGACTTTCACAGGGATAGCTTTCTTT	CASSPTFTGIAFF	-	TRBV14	TRBJ1-1	-
TGTGCCAGCAGTTTAATTCGTGCTAGGGGCAATCAGCCCCAGCATTTT	CASSLIRARGNQPQHF	once	TRBV28	TRBJ1-5	-
TGTGCCAGCAGCTTACGCTCAGGGGGAACCACTGAAGCTTTCTTT	CASSLRSGGTTEAFF	-	TRBV5-5	TRBJ1-1	TRBD1
TGTGCCAGCAGCCCGTACGGGACTAGCGACTACGAGCAGTACTTC	CASSPYGTSDYEQYF	-	TRBV4-2	TRBJ2-7	TRBD2
TGTGCCAGCAGCTCCGACCGAGTCTACACAGATACGCAGTATTTT	CASSSDRVYTDTQYF	-	TRBV7-2	TRBJ2-3	-
TGTGCCAGCAGGTCTAGCGGGCCGTTTAATGAGCAGTTCTTC	CASRSSGPFNEQFF	-	TRBV9	TRBJ2-1	TRBD2
TGCGCCAGCAGCTATTCAGGGAAGGACTATGGCTACACCTTC	CASSYSGKDYGYTF	-	TRBV5-1	TRBJ1-2	-
TGTGCCAGCAGCCCGTGGGAACCCACCCGCACAGATACGCAGTATTTT	CASSPWEPTRTDTQYF	-	TRBV11-3	TRBJ2-3	-
TGTGCCAGCAGCTCTCCGGGACAGGGTAACACTGAAGCTTTCTTT	CASSSPGQGNTEAFF	-	TRBV5-4	TRBJ1-1	TRBD1
TGTGCCAGCAGTCCTCCTACAGGCGGGGGTGCTTATAGCAATCAGCCCCAGCATTTT	CASSPPTGGGAYSNQPQHF	-	TRBV28	TRBJ1-5	-
TGCGCCAGCAGCTTGGGAGCCGAGAACTATGGCTACACCTTC	CASSLGAENYGYTF	-	TRBV5-1	TRBJ1-2	-
TGTGCTAGTGGCTTGGCAGGGACTAGCTCCTACGAGCAGTACTTC	CASGLAGTSSYEQYF	-	TRBV12-5	TRBJ2-7	TRBD2
TGTGCCAGCAGCTTGGCGGGGTTCACTAGCACAGATACGCAGTATTTT	CASSLAGFTSTDTQYF	-	TRBV5-5	TRBJ2-3	-